The present entry profiles one TCR beta chain with its context. The sample originates from a study of blood T cell repertoires in COVID-19. V gave up 3 bases and J gave up 4 bases; unmatched junction bases: 3. Per germline, CDR1 GTSNPN and CDR2 SVGIG (reference sequence). This CDR3 comprises 14 residues. Source study methods: Amplified reference gene primers provided the basis for estimating nucleated cell counts. TCRdb's copy holds only in-frame clones and misses some; the assay was immunoSEQ multiplex PCR. The D gene and trimming were derived from the DNA, and the V and J assignments and clone size from that table. The sample carries about 230,000 clones, around 80% recorded once.

This sequence originates from a man older than 75 with acute or convalescent COVID-19. The chain joins TRBV30 to TRBJ2-5; 12 nucleotides agree with TRBD2. Sequenced sample: peripheral blood. For the CDR3, the DNA is TGTGCCTGGAGCCCGGGACTAGCGGGAGAGACCCAGTACTTC. Translation: CAWSPGLAGETQYF.